One and the same sample provided the 10 T cell receptor beta chains below, sequenced in a study of cytotoxic CD8 clonotypes in ibrutinib-treated CLL. Assay used: immunoSEQ multiplex PCR; TCRdb lists only in-frame clones, some missing. Among 150,000 to 250,000 clones listed, around three quarters were seen once. Here the sequenced sample was PBMCs, taken after 24 months of ibrutinib treatment. The receptor source for this set is a human donor with chronic lymphocytic leukemia.

The J gene is TRBJ2-2, the V gene TRBV11-3, with a possible D match to TRBD1 (6 bases). CDR1 is SGHNT and CDR2 is YENEEA in the germline V gene. The CDR3 loop spans 16 amino acids. V was clipped by 2 bases and J by 0 bases, with 10 bases between them. CDR3 sequence (DNA): TGTGCCAGCAGCTTATTCGGACAGACGAACACCGGGGAGCTGTTTTTT. It specifies CASSLFGQTNTGELFF.

This clone was counted between two and nine times. The J gene is TRBJ2-1, the V gene TRBV28; TRBD2 matches 12 bases. The CDR3 sequence is 15 residues long. Germline CDR1 is MDHEN and CDR2 is SYDVKM. The V segment lost 3 bases and the J segment 8 bases; nucleotides outside the gene matches: 5. CDR3 DNA sequence: TGTGCCAGCAGTTTGCTAGCGGGAGGGTCATATGAGCAGTTCTTC. It translates to CASSLLAGGSYEQFF.

This clone was seen only once. The gene calls are TRBV28 and TRBJ2-2; D not certain. The germline V and J ends were trimmed by 3 bases and 0 bases, with 11 bases remaining between them. Per the germline V gene, CDR1 is MDHEN and CDR2 is SYDVKM. The length of the CDR3 is 16 residues. The CDR3 loop reads CASSFHSGSNTGELFF. CDR3 sequence (DNA): TGTGCCAGCAGTTTCCATAGTGGGTCGAACACCGGGGAGCTGTTTTTT.

In its sample, this clone was seen a few times. V usage is TRBV7-2 and J usage is TRBJ2-1, with 8 bases aligning to TRBD2. The V segment lost 0 bases and the J segment 6 bases; nucleotides outside the gene matches: 4. Germline loops: CDR1 SGHTA, CDR2 FQGNSA. The CDR3 runs 15 residues. This CDR3 is CASSLASGSLNEQFF. The CDR3 nucleotides are TGTGCCAGCAGCTTAGCGAGCGGGAGTCTCAATGAGCAGTTCTTC.

V is TRBV9 and J is TRBJ2-7; D ambiguous. The CDR3 has 14 amino acids. CDR1 is SGDLS and CDR2 is YYNGEE in the germline V gene. Trimming stripped 3 bases from V and 5 bases from J, with 15 bases between. Written as DNA, the CDR3 is TGTGCCAGCAGCGACGGAAGTCCTAACCACGAGCAGTACTTC. Encoded protein: CASSDGSPNHEQYF.

This chain joins TRBV5-6 and TRBJ2-7, with D uncertain. The CDR3 has 12 residues. Germline V gene lookup returns CDR1 SGHDT and CDR2 YYEEEE. V was trimmed by 4 bases and J by 3 bases, leaving 8 bases between them. The CDR3 bases are TGTGCCAGCAGCATCCGTTACTACGAGCAGTACTTC. Its translation: CASSIRYYEQYF. The variable domain in full, with the rest retrieved from reference TRBV5-6 and TRBJ2-7, is DAGVTQSPTHLIKTRGQQVTLRCSPKSGHDTVSWYQQALGQGPQFIFQYYEEEERQRGNFPDRFSGHQFPNYSSELNVNALLLGDSALYLCASSIRYYEQYFGPGTRLTVT.

This clone occurred once. V usage is TRBV5-1 and J usage is TRBJ1-2; the D is unclear. Germline assignment: CDR1 SGHRS and CDR2 YFSETQ. CDR3 size: 12 residues. V shed 0 bases and J shed 6 bases, with 6 bases lying between them. CDR3 protein: CASSLAFNGYTF. The CDR3 DNA is TGCGCCAGCAGCTTGGCCTTCAATGGCTACACCTTC.

This clone was counted many times. J is TRBJ1-1 and V is TRBV7-9; D is uncertain. There are 14 residues in the CDR3. Germline CDR1 is SEHNR and CDR2 is FQNEAQ (reference sequence). Trimming shortened V by 5 bases and J by 1 base, and 11 bases separated the two germline ends. The CDR3 loop reads CASSRPAENTEAFF. CDR3 nucleotides: TGTGCCAGCAGCCGCCCAGCGGAGAACACTGAAGCTTTCTTT.

This sequence joins TRBV30 and TRBJ2-5, with 13 bases fitting TRBD2. Per germline, CDR1 GTSNPN and CDR2 SVGIG (reference sequence). The CDR3 is made up of 16 amino acids. The trim removed 3 bases at V and 5 bases at J, leaving 9 bases unmatched. CDR3 in amino acids: CAWRLAGGSPGETQYF. The CDR3 DNA reads TGTGCCTGGAGACTAGCGGGAGGGTCCCCCGGGGAGACCCAGTACTTC.

The chain links TRBV10-3 to TRBJ2-1; 15 bases agree with TRBD2. The junction had 15 bases not matched to a gene; V was cut back by 5 bases and J by 7 bases. Germline V gives CDR1 ENHRY, CDR2 SYGVKD. This CDR3 has 19 residues. CDR3 coding DNA: TGTGCCATCAGTAAACTCTGGACTAGCGGGAGGGCCATACCGAATGAGCAGTTCTTC. As protein: CAISKLWTSGRAIPNEQFF.